The rows below give T cell receptor beta chains drawn from one sample of a study of OX40 agonist ivuxolimab in advanced cancers. Some clones are missing from TCRdb's copy, which holds only in-frame ones; the method was immunoSEQ multiplex PCR. Of roughly 20,000 clones detected, around 85% appear once; the ten largest clones hold 62%. The sequences come from CD4+ or CD8+ T cells sorted from blood, collected in a trial of the OX40 agonist ivuxolimab. The receptors derive from an adult with an advanced solid tumor such as melanoma, head and neck, liver or kidney cancer. Both conserved end residues are part of each CDR3. The order of the fields is D gene, V gene, J gene, CDR3 length, clone size, CDR3 protein, CDR3 DNA. A D gene is named only where the DNA matches it firmly. A clone size is listed for some rows: how often the clone was seen (once, few, many), or a class if it is expanded.

d_gene: .
v_gene: TRBV10-2
j_gene: TRBJ1-2
len: 15
abundance: .
CDR3aa: CASSDVTVINYGYTF
CDR3nt: TGCGCCAGCAGTGATGTGACAGTCATCAACTATGGCTACACCTTC

d_gene: .
v_gene: TRBV11-2
j_gene: TRBJ2-7
len: 13
abundance: .
CDR3aa: CASSLSPSYEQYF
CDR3nt: TGTGCCAGCAGCTTGAGTCCCTCCTACGAGCAGTACTTC

d_gene: TRBD1
v_gene: TRBV13
j_gene: TRBJ2-1
len: 15
abundance: .
CDR3aa: CASSPRDRDYNEQFF
CDR3nt: TGTGCCAGCAGCCCGCGGGACAGGGACTACAATGAGCAGTTCTTC

d_gene: TRBD1
v_gene: TRBV23-1
j_gene: TRBJ1-1
len: 16
abundance: once
CDR3aa: CASRYTGAGRNTEAFF
CDR3nt: TGCGCCAGCAGATATACAGGGGCGGGAAGGAACACTGAAGCTTTCTTT

d_gene: TRBD1
v_gene: TRBV19
j_gene: TRBJ1-2
len: 12
abundance: .
CDR3aa: CASTGTDYGYTF
CDR3nt: TGTGCCAGCACCGGGACAGACTATGGCTACACCTTC

d_gene: .
v_gene: TRBV10-1
j_gene: TRBJ2-1
len: 14
abundance: .
CDR3aa: CASSDNSLYNEQFF
CDR3nt: TGCGCCAGCAGTGACAATTCGCTGTACAATGAGCAGTTCTTC

d_gene: TRBD1
v_gene: TRBV7-9
j_gene: TRBJ1-1
len: 13
abundance: .
CDR3aa: CASSITGEWKAFF
CDR3nt: TGTGCCAGCAGCATAACAGGGGAGTGGAAAGCTTTCTTT

d_gene: .
v_gene: TRBV7-5
j_gene: TRBJ1-6
len: 15
abundance: .
CDR3aa: CASAPWVGRRSPLHF
CDR3nt: TGTGCCAGCGCGCCGTGGGTGGGCAGGCGGTCCCCCCTCCACTTT

d_gene: TRBD1
v_gene: TRBV18
j_gene: TRBJ2-7
len: 14
abundance: .
CDR3aa: CASSPTGGDYEQYF
CDR3nt: TGTGCCAGCTCACCGACAGGGGGCGATTACGAGCAGTACTTC

d_gene: TRBD1
v_gene: TRBV5-4
j_gene: TRBJ2-7
len: 14
abundance: .
CDR3aa: CASSPDRGSYEQYF
CDR3nt: TGTGCCAGCAGCCCCGACAGGGGCTCCTACGAGCAGTACTTC

d_gene: .
v_gene: TRBV21-1
j_gene: TRBJ2-2
len: 12
abundance: .
CDR3aa: CASSKEGRELFF
CDR3nt: TGTGCCAGCAGCAAAGAGGGGAGGGAGCTGTTTTTT

d_gene: TRBD2
v_gene: TRBV6-5
j_gene: TRBJ2-7
len: 15
abundance: .
CDR3aa: CASSVTSGVPYEQYF
CDR3nt: TGTGCCAGCAGTGTAACTAGCGGGGTTCCCTACGAGCAGTACTTC

d_gene: TRBD1
v_gene: TRBV10-3
j_gene: TRBJ2-3
len: 15
abundance: .
CDR3aa: CAISESDRATDTQYF
CDR3nt: TGTGCCATCAGTGAGTCCGACAGGGCCACAGATACGCAGTATTTT

d_gene: TRBD2
v_gene: TRBV10-2
j_gene: TRBJ2-7
len: 14
abundance: .
CDR3aa: CASSDAGGLYEQYF
CDR3nt: TGCGCCAGCAGTGACGCGGGGGGGTTGTACGAGCAGTACTTC

d_gene: .
v_gene: TRBV27
j_gene: TRBJ2-7
len: 13
abundance: .
CDR3aa: CASSPGFSYEQYF
CDR3nt: TGTGCCAGCAGCCCCGGGTTCTCCTACGAGCAGTACTTC

d_gene: TRBD1
v_gene: TRBV4-1
j_gene: TRBJ2-6
len: 16
abundance: .
CDR3aa: CASSPGTGTPANVLTF
CDR3nt: TGCGCCAGCAGCCCCGGGACAGGGACCCCCGCCAACGTCCTGACTTTC

d_gene: TRBD2
v_gene: TRBV9
j_gene: TRBJ2-5
len: 14
abundance: .
CDR3aa: CASSATSGLETQYF
CDR3nt: TGTGCCAGCAGCGCGACTAGCGGGTTAGAGACCCAGTACTTC

d_gene: .
v_gene: TRBV10-1
j_gene: TRBJ2-1
len: 11
abundance: .
CDR3aa: CASSDYNEQFF
CDR3nt: TGCGCCAGCAGTGACTACAATGAGCAGTTCTTC

d_gene: .
v_gene: TRBV19
j_gene: TRBJ2-1
len: 11
abundance: .
CDR3aa: CASTDGNEQFF
CDR3nt: TGTGCCAGTACGGATGGGAATGAGCAGTTCTTC

d_gene: .
v_gene: TRBV28
j_gene: TRBJ2-1
len: 14
abundance: .
CDR3aa: CASSSDWGKPEQFF
CDR3nt: TGTGCCAGCAGTTCGGACTGGGGGAAGCCTGAGCAGTTCTTC

d_gene: TRBD2
v_gene: TRBV11-2
j_gene: TRBJ2-1
len: 16
abundance: .
CDR3aa: CASSLDRPGGFNEQFF
CDR3nt: TGTGCCAGCAGCTTAGATAGACCGGGGGGGTTCAATGAGCAGTTCTTC